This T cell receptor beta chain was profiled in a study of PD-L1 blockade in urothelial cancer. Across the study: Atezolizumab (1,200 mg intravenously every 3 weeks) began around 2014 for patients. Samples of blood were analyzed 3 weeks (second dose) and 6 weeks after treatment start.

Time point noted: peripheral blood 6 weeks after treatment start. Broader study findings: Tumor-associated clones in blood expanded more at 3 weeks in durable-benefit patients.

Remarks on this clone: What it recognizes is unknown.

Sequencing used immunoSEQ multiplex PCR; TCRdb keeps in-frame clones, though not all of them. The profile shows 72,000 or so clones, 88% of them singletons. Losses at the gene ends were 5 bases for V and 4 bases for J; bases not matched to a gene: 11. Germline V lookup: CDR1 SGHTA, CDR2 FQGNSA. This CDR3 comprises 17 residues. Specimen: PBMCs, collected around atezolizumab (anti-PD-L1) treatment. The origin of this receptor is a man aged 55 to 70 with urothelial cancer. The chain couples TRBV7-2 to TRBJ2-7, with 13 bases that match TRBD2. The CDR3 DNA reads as TGTGCCAGCAGCCTACCTGGACTAGCGGGAGTCTCATACGAGCAGTACTTC. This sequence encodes CASSLPGLAGVSYEQYF.